Reported below is one T cell receptor (beta chain). This sample was taken from a study of blood T cell repertoires in COVID-19. Overall study context: The origin of the acute and convalescent COVID-19 samples was the United States, Italy and Spain. PBMCs, B-cell-depleted T cells, or T cells were the source of the cDNA or gDNA that made up the material.

After removal of 2 bases from V and 13 bases from J, the junction contained 7 bases not matched to a gene. The CDR3 length is 12 residues. Germline V gene data show CDR1 as SGHTA and CDR2 as FQGNSA. Per the original methods: Reference gene primer amplification gave estimated nucleated cell counts. The repertoire was sequenced with immunoSEQ multiplex PCR; TCRdb's copy has only in-frame clones and lacks some. V and J calls and clone size are as listed in that table; D and trimming were resolved from the DNA. The sample lists approximately 140,000 clones, about nine tenths occurring once. The V call is TRBV7-2, the J call TRBJ1-1, with 7 bases aligning to TRBD1. The clonotype originates from a man between 50 and 59 years old with active or convalescent COVID-19. The sequencing input was peripheral blood. The CDR3 DNA is TGTGCCAGCAGCTTACAGGGACAGTTGGTTTTCTTT. Amino acid sequence: CASSLQGQLVFF.